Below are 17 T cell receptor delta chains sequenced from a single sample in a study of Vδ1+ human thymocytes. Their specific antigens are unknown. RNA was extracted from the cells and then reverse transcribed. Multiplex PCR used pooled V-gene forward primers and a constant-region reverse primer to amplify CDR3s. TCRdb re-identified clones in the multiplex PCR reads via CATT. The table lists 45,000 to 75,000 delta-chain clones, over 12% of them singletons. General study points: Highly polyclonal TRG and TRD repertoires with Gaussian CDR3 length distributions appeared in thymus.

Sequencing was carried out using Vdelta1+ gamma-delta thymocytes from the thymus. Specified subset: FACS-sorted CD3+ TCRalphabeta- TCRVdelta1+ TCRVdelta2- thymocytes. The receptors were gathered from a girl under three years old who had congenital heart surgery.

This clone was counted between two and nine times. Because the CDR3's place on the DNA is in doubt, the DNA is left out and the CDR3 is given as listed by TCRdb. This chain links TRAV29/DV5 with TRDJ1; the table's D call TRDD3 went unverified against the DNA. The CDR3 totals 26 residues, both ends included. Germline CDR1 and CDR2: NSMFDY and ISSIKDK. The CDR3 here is CSVLLCSKGVSSYSYIWGIPGDKLIF.

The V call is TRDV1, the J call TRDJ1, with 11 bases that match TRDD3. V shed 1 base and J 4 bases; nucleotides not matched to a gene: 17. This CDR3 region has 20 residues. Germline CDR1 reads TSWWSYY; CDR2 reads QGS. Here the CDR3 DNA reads TGTGCTCTTGGGGAACCCTACGTGAGGAGCTGGGGGATACAGGGCGATAAACTCATCTTT. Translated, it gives CALGEPYVRSWGIQGDKLIF.

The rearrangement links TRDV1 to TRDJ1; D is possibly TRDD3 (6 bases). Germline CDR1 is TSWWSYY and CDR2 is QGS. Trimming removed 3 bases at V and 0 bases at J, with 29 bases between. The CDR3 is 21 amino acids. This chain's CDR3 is CALGDKGGTGLNTLYTDKLIF. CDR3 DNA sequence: TGTGCTCTTGGGGACAAGGGAGGTACTGGGTTAAACACCCTTTACACCGATAAACTCATCTTT.

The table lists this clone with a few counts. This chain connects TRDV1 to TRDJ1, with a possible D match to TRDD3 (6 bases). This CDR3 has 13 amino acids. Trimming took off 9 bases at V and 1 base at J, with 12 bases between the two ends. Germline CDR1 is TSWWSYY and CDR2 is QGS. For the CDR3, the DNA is TGTGCTCTCCAATGGGGATTCACCGATAAACTCATCTTT. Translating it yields CALQWGFTDKLIF.

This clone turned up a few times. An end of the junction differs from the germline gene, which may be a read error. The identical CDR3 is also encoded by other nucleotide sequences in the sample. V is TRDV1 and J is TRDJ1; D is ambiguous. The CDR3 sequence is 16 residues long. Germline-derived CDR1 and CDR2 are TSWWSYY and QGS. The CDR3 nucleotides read TGTGCTCTGGCCTCGGTACTCGACAAGTACACCGATAAACTCATCTTC. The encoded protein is CALASVLDKYTDKLIF.

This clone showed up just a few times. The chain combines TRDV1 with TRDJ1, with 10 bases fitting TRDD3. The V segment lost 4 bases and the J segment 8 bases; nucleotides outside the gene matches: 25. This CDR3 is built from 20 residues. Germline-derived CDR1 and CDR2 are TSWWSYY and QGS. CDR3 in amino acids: CALGGLPPLPGGYEGDKLIF. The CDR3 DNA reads TGTGCTCTTGGGGGACTTCCTCCCCTACCTGGGGGATATGAGGGAGACAAACTCATCTTT.

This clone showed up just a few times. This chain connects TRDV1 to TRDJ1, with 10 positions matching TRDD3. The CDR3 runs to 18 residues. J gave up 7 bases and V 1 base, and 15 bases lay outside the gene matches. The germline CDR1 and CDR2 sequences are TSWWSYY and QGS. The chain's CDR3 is CALGERVFSGGIRPKLIF. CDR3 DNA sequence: TGTGCTCTTGGGGAACGTGTATTCTCGGGGGGGATACGCCCTAAACTCATCTTT.

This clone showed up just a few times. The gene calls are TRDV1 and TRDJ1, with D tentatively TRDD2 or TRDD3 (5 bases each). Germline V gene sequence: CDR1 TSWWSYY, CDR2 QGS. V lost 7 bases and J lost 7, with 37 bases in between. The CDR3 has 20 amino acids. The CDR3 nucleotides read TGTGCTCTTGCCCCCAACTTCCGTCATGTACTGGTCCCTTGGGGTACTAAACTCATCTTT. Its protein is CALAPNFRHVLVPWGTKLIF.

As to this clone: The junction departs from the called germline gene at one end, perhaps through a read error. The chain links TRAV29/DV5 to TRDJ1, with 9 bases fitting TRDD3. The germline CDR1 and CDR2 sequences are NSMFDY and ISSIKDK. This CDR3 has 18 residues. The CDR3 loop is CAVSAGPCWGMYTDKLIF. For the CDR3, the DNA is TGTGCAGTAAGCGCGGGACCATGCTGGGGGATGTACACCGATAAACTCATCTTT.

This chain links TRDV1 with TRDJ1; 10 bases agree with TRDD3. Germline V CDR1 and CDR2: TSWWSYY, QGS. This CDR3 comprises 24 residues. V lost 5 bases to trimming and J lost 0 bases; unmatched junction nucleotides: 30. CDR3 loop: CALGQHLLLLKYWGMSAYTDKLIF. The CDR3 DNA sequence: TGTGCTCTTGGGCAGCACCTACTCCTACTCAAGTACTGGGGGATGTCCGCGTACACCGATAAACTCATCTTT.

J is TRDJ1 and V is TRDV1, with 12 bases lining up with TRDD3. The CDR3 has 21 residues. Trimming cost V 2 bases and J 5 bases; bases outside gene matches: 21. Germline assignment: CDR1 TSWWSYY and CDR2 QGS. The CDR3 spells CALGESTRVTGGYIASDKLIF. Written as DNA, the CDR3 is TGTGCTCTTGGGGAATCTACAAGGGTTACTGGGGGATACATCGCTTCTGATAAACTCATCTTT.

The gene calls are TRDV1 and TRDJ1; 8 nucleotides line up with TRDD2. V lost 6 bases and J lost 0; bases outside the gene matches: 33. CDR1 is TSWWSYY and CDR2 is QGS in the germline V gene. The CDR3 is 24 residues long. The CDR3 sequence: CALGVASYVVTGPRGTLYTDKLIF. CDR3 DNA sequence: TGTGCTCTTGGAGTGGCTTCCTACGTAGTGACGGGACCGAGGGGGACCCTCTACACCGATAAACTCATCTTT.

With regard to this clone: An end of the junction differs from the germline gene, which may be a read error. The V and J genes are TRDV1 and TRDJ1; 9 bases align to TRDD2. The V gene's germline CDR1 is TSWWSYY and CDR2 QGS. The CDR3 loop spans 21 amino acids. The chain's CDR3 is CALRDPPLPTKGRGECDKLIF. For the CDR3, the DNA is TGTGCTCTTAGGGATCCGCCCCTTCCTACCAAGGGACGGGGAGAGTGCGATAAACTCATCTTT.

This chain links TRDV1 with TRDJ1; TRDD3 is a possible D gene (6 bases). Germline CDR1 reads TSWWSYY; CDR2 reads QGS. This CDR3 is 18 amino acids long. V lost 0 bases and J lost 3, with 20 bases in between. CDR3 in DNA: TGTGCTCTTGGGGAACTTAGGCTGCGGGGATCGAAGGCCGATAAACTCATCTTT. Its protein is CALGELRLRGSKADKLIF.

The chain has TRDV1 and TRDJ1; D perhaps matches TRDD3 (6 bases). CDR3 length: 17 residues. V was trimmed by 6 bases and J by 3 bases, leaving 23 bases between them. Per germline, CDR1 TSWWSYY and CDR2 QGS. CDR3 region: CALGPPVLGDPPDKLIF. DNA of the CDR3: TGTGCTCTTGGCCCTCCAGTTCTAGGGGATCCACCCGATAAACTCATCTTT.

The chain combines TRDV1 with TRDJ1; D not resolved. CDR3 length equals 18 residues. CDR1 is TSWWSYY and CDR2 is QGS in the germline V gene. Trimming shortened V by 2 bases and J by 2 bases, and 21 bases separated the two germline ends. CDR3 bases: TGTGCTCTTGGGGAATGGCAAGTGGCCGGACCGGGGACCGATAAACTCATCTTT. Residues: CALGEWQVAGPGTDKLIF.

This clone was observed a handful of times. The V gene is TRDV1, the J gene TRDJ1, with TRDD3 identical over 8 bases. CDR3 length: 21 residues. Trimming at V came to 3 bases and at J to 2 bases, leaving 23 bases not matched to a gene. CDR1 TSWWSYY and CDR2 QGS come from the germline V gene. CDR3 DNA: TGTGCTCTTGGGGATCCCCCTTCCCACTCTAGTACTGGGGGCTTTACCGATAAACTCATCTTT. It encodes CALGDPPSHSSTGGFTDKLIF.